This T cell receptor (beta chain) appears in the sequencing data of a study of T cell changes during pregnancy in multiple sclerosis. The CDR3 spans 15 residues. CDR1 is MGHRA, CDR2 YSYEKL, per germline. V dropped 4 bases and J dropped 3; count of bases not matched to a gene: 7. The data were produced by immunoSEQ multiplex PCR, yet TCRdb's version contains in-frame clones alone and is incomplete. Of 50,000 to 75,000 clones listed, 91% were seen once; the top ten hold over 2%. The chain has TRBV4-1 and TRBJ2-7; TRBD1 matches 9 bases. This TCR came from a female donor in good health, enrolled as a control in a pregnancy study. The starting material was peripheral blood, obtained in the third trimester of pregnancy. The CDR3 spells CASSPPRTGDYEQYF. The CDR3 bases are TGCGCCAGCAGCCCCCCCCGGACAGGGGACTACGAGCAGTACTTC.